Below are 10 T cell receptor beta chains sequenced from a single sample in a study of T cell responses to AZD1222 COVID-19 vaccine. Clones were sequenced by immunoSEQ multiplex PCR, and TCRdb holds only the in-frame ones, with some missing. The sample lists 130,000 or so clones, 90% to 95% occurring once. Sequencing used peripheral blood, obtained on day 0 of AZD1222 vaccination. Receptors originate from an adult in good health.

This chain links TRBV29-1 with TRBJ2-2; 10 bases map to TRBD1. Germline CDR1 SQVTM, CDR2 ANQGSEA. The CDR3 spans 13 residues. V was clipped by 4 bases and J by 7 bases; unmatched bases: 3. Here the CDR3 reads CSVVTGGIGELFF. CDR3 DNA sequence: TGCAGCGTTGTGACAGGGGGCATCGGGGAGCTGTTTTTT.

This rearrangement joins TRBV9 to TRBJ2-5; no firm D call. V was trimmed by 0 bases and J by 5 bases, leaving 8 bases between them. CDR3 length: 13 amino acids. CDR1 is SGDLS and CDR2 is YYNGEE in the germline V gene. CDR3 sequence (DNA): TGTGCCAGCAGCGTAGATTTCAGGGAGACCCAGTACTTC. Translating gives CASSVDFRETQYF. Full variable domain (rest looked up from reference TRBV9 and TRBJ2-5): DSGVTQTPKHLITATGQRVTLRCSPRSGDLSVYWYQQSLDQGLQFLIQYYNGEERAKGNILERFSAQQFPDLHSELNLSSLELGDSALYFCASSVDFRETQYFGPGTRLLVL.

Note on this clone: One junction end does not reproduce the germline sequence, and a read error may be involved. V and J are TRBV4-3 and TRBJ1-1; D unclear. The CDR3 contains 12 residues. Germline V gene data show CDR1 as LGHNA and CDR2 as YSLEER. The CDR3 DNA is TGCGCCAGCAGCCCTGTGTGGGCCCCAAAAATCTTT. Protein: CASSPVWAPKIF.

This sequence joins TRBV11-2 and TRBJ1-5; D remains ambiguous. Trimming removed 6 bases at V and 4 bases at J, with 19 bases between. The CDR3 extends over 16 amino acids. Germline CDR1 and CDR2: SGHAT and FQNNGV. The DNA of the CDR3 is TGTGCCAGCAGTCCAACCGTTGGGTTAGCAAATCAGCCCCAGCATTTT. Protein: CASSPTVGLANQPQHF.

The chain carries TRBV28 and TRBJ1-6; D not certain. The ends were cut back, 3 bases at V and 10 bases at J, with 10 bases in the middle. Germline V CDR1 and CDR2: MDHEN, SYDVKM. This CDR3 has 13 residues. The CDR3 sequence: CASSLRVASPLHF. The CDR3 DNA reads TGTGCCAGCAGTTTGCGGGTGGCGTCACCCCTCCACTTT.

V is TRBV5-1 and J is TRBJ2-1, with 10 bases that match TRBD1. The V gene's germline CDR1 is SGHRS and CDR2 YFSETQ. V was pared by 4 bases and J by 7 bases, with 5 bases of the junction left unmatched. This CDR3 contains 14 residues. CDR3: CASSAGQGNNEQFF. The CDR3 region has the DNA TGCGCCAGCAGCGCGGGACAGGGGAATAATGAGCAGTTCTTC.

This clone was counted only a few times. The rearrangement joins TRBV3-1 (or the pseudogene TRBV3-2) to TRBJ2-3; either TRBD1 or TRBD2 may supply D (5 bases each). V was trimmed by 4 bases and J by 2 bases, leaving 19 bases between them. This CDR3 has 17 residues. Per the germline V gene, CDR1 is LGHDT and CDR2 is YNNKEL (reference sequence). The CDR3: CASSPFQPGRFTDTQYF. CDR3 sequence (DNA): TGTGCCAGCAGCCCTTTCCAACCGGGACGTTTCACAGATACGCAGTATTTT.

The V and J genes are TRBV6-6 and TRBJ1-6; 10 nucleotides align to TRBD1. This CDR3 has 15 amino acids. V lost 5 bases to trimming and J lost 10 bases; unmatched junction nucleotides: 8. Germline V gene sequence: CDR1 MNHNY, CDR2 SVGAGI (reference sequence). CDR3 region: CASSTPDRGRSPLHF. Here the CDR3 DNA reads TGTGCCAGCAGTACCCCTGACAGGGGGCGATCACCCCTCCACTTT.

The V and J genes are TRBV25-1 and TRBJ1-2; 9 bases match TRBD1. V shed 5 bases and J 4 bases; nucleotides not matched to a gene: 5. The CDR3 sequence is 14 residues long. Germline V gives CDR1 MGHDK, CDR2 SYGVNS. The CDR3 DNA reads as TGTGCCAGCAGTCGACAGGGGGAAGTCTATGGCTACACCTTC. Translated, it gives CASSRQGEVYGYTF.

This chain links TRBV12-3 or TRBV12-4 with TRBJ1-2; weak D call: TRBD1 (5 bases). V lost 7 bases and J 5 bases, leaving 14 bases between the germline ends. The CDR3 has 13 residues. The CDR3 coding sequence is TGTGCCAGCACCTCCGGGGGGTCGTATGGCTACACCTTC. As protein: CASTSGGSYGYTF.